This T cell receptor (beta chain) was sequenced during a study of T-cell memory formation after mild COVID-19. 5'RACE with constant-segment primers yielded barcoded, UMI-tagged TCR alpha and TCR beta cDNA libraries. Each CDR3 protein gets one entry after TCRdb re-called the 5' RACE reads with MiXCR. The repertoire includes a few hundred thousand distinct CDR3 sequences, approximately 14% of them detected once, and over 20% sits in the top ten. Germline lookup yields CDR1 SEHNR and CDR2 FQNEAQ (reference sequence). Between the trimmed V and J ends, which lost 3 bases and 4 bases, there was a span of 9 bases. The CDR3 totals 13 residues.

Sequenced: PBMCs or a T cell subset sorted from them (not recorded which). The chain has TRBV7-9 and TRBJ1-1; a weak D match, TRBD1 (5 bases). The TCR was taken from a man aged 18-30 years who had mild COVID-19 (a few samples of this study predate the infection). Cell type and time point are not known. For the CDR3, the DNA is TGTGCCAGCAGCTTCCGGGGGAGCACTGAAGCTTTCTTT. Its protein is CASSFRGSTEAFF.